One sample yielded the 15 T cell receptor beta chains listed below, sequenced in a study of T cells after yellow fever vaccination. TCRdb itself ran the 5' RACE reads through MiXCR, one entry per CDR3 protein. The sample consists of about 260,000 distinct CDR3 sequences, about 5.2% of them appearing once. Sample: CD4+ T cells sorted from PBMCs, taken on the day of the yellow fever booster vaccination. These TCRs come from a man aged 18 to 30 who received the YFV17D yellow fever vaccine.

This clonotype was seen more than once but under ten times. The chain joins TRBV5-1 to TRBJ2-5, with D possibly being TRBD1 or TRBD2 (6 bases each). The germline V and J ends were trimmed by 7 bases and 2 bases, with 12 bases remaining between them. Germline V lookup: CDR1 SGHRS, CDR2 YFSETQ. This CDR3 region has 13 residues. CDR3 region: CASFVGGQETQYF. In DNA, the CDR3 is TGCGCCAGCTTCGTAGGGGGGCAAGAGACCCAGTACTTC.

In its sample, this clonotype was seen many times. The genes are TRBV6-5 and TRBJ2-4; TRBD1 matches 9 bases. CDR3 size: 16 residues. Germline-derived CDR1 and CDR2 are MNHEY and SVGAGI. With 6 bases clipped from V and 6 bases from J, the junction kept 12 bases outside the gene matches. The CDR3 loop is CASRPAGQGPGNIQYF. For the CDR3, the DNA is TGTGCCAGCAGGCCTGCAGGACAGGGGCCAGGAAACATTCAGTACTTC.

The chain joins TRBV27 to TRBJ1-4; no clear D. This CDR3 spans 14 amino acids. CDR1 and CDR2 (germline): MNHEY, SMNVEV (reference sequence). Trimming stripped 2 bases from V and 8 bases from J, with 12 bases between. In DNA form, the CDR3 reads TGTGCCAGCAGTTTAAGGGTGACGGGGGAAAAACTGTTTTTT. As protein: CASSLRVTGEKLFF.

This chain connects TRBV18 to TRBJ1-2, with a weak D call TRBD1 (6 bases). The CDR3 has 19 residues. Trimming removed 1 base at V and 3 bases at J, with 24 bases between. Per the germline V gene, CDR1 is KGHSH and CDR2 is LQKENI. The CDR3 nucleotides read TGTGCCAGCTCACCACGCCAACCCAGGGGCGAGTGGGACGACTATGGCTACACCTTC. As protein: CASSPRQPRGEWDDYGYTF. Full variable domain (remainder filled in from reference TRBV18 and TRBJ1-2): NAGVMQNPRHLVRRRGQEARLRCSPMKGHSHVYWYRQLPEEGLKFMVYLQKENIIDESGMPKERFSAEFPKEGPSILRIQQVVRGDSAAYFCASSPRQPRGEWDDYGYTFGSGTRLTVV.

The chain is built from TRBV20-1 and TRBJ1-1; 8 bases match TRBD1. Germline CDR1 and CDR2: DFQATT and SNEGSKA (reference sequence). The CDR3 runs to 15 residues. The V and J ends lost 0 bases and 4 bases, in that order; junction bases with no gene match: 7. The CDR3 sequence is CSARDVQGGGTEAFF. Written as DNA, the CDR3 is TGCAGTGCTAGAGATGTACAGGGGGGGGGCACTGAAGCTTTCTTT.

This clonotype showed up many times. The chain links TRBV12-3 or TRBV12-4 to TRBJ1-2; no firm D call. The CDR3 spans 13 residues. V gave up 6 bases and J gave up 6 bases, with 14 bases separating them. The CDR3 region has the DNA TGTGCCAGCAGATTGGGCCGCCTGGATGGCTACACCTTC. Its protein is CASRLGRLDGYTF.

This clonotype was found many times. This rearrangement joins TRBV28 to TRBJ1-4, with D perhaps TRBD1 (5 bases). Germline CDR1 reads MDHEN; CDR2 reads SYDVKM. This CDR3 spans 14 amino acids. V lost 4 bases, J lost 2 bases, and 8 bases lay in between. This chain's CDR3 is CASSSGPTNEKLFF. The CDR3 DNA follows: TGTGCCAGCAGTTCGGGGCCCACTAATGAAAAACTGTTTTTT.

This clonotype was observed a few times. This chain connects TRBV20-1 to TRBJ2-3, with 13 positions matching TRBD2. The V segment lost 2 bases and the J segment 2 bases; nucleotides outside the gene matches: 7. The germline V gene has CDR1 DFQATT and CDR2 SNEGSKA (reference sequence). The CDR3 has 17 residues. The CDR3 region has the DNA TGCAGTGCTAGACTCGGGACTAGCGGGGTGTACACAGATACGCAGTATTTT. This codes for CSARLGTSGVYTDTQYF.

The V and J genes are TRBV20-1 and TRBJ2-1; weak D call: TRBD2 (6 bases). Trimming cost V 1 base and J 5 bases, with 21 bases left between them. The CDR3 is 17 amino acids. Germline V gene sequence: CDR1 DFQATT, CDR2 SNEGSKA (reference sequence). The CDR3 protein is CSARARIRGILHNEQFF. CDR3 DNA sequence: TGCAGTGCTAGAGCCCGTATACGGGGGATACTTCACAATGAGCAGTTCTTC.

The V call is TRBV5-4, the J call TRBJ1-1; no clear D. CDR3 length equals 13 residues. CDR1 and CDR2 from the germline V gene are SGHNT and YYREEE (reference sequence). V gave up 5 bases and J gave up 0 bases, with 8 bases separating them. CDR3 nucleotide sequence: TGTGCCAGCAGGGCTAACATGAACACTGAAGCTTTCTTT. As protein: CASRANMNTEAFF.

This clonotype was recorded a few times. CDR3 sequence reads: CASSFDRGGNEQFF. CDR3 sequence (DNA): TGTGCCAGCAGCTTCGACAGGGGAGGGAATGAGCAGTTCTTC. This chain connects TRBV7-2 to TRBJ2-1; a possible D gene is TRBD1 (8 bases). Germline V gene sequence: CDR1 SGHTA, CDR2 FQGNSA. CDR3 size: 14 residues. Trimming stripped 3 bases from V and 7 bases from J, with 13 bases between.

The chain links TRBV5-4 to TRBJ2-3; D is ambiguous. Trimming took 0 bases from V and 3 from J, leaving 8 bases between them. CDR1 is SGHNT and CDR2 is YYREEE in the germline V gene (reference sequence). There are 14 residues in the CDR3. The CDR3 coding sequence is TGTGCCAGCAGCTTGGCCTGGGAAACAGATACGCAGTATTTT. As protein: CASSLAWETDTQYF.

The CDR3 nucleotides are TGTGCCAGCAGCAAAGGACTAGCGGGGGGGCCCGGTACGCAGTATTTT. The encoded protein is CASSKGLAGGPGTQYF. The chain employs TRBV9 and TRBJ2-3; 15 nucleotides match TRBD2. V trimming: 4 bases; J trimming: 8 bases; junction bases outside the gene matches: 8. This CDR3 has 16 residues. Germline V gene sequence: CDR1 SGDLS, CDR2 YYNGEE.

At least ten counts were recorded for this clonotype. J is TRBJ1-5 and V is TRBV4-2, with D unresolved. In germline, CDR1 is LGHNA, CDR2 YNFKEQ. The V gene lost 4 bases and the J gene lost 4 bases, with 14 bases spanning the gap. CDR3 length: 15 amino acids. The CDR3 here is CASSRIDGPNQPQHF. DNA of the CDR3: TGTGCCAGCAGCCGGATAGACGGCCCAAATCAGCCCCAGCATTTT.

This clonotype was picked up a small number of times. This chain uses TRBV6-5 with TRBJ2-7, with D possibly called TRBD1 or TRBD2 (5 bases each). Germline lookup yields CDR1 MNHEY and CDR2 SVGAGI. Trimming stripped 2 bases from V and 7 bases from J, with 15 bases between. CDR3 size: 14 residues. CDR3 DNA sequence: TGTGCCAGCAGTTACCGGGACGACCTTAAGGAGCAGTACTTC. Translating gives CASSYRDDLKEQYF.